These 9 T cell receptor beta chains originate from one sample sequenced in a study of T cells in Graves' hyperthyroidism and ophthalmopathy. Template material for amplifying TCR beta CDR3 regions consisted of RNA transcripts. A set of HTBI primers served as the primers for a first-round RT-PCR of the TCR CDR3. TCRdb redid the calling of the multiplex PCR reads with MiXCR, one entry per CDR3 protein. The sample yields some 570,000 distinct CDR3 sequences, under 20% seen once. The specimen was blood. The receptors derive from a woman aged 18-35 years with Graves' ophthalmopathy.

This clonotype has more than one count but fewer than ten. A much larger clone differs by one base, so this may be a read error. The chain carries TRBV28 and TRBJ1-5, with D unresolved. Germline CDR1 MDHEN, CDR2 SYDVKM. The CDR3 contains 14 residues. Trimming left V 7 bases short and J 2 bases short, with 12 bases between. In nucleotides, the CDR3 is TGTGCCAGCAATCCCCATCAGGGCAATCAGCCCCAGCATTTT. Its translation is CASNPHQGNQPQHF.

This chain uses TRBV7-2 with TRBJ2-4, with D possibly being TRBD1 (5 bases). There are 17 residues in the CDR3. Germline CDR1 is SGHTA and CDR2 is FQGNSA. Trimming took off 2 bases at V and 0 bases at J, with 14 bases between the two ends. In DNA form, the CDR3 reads TGTGCCAGCAGCTTAATACAGGTTCTTCAAGCCAAAAACATTCAGTACTTC. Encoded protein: CASSLIQVLQAKNIQYF.

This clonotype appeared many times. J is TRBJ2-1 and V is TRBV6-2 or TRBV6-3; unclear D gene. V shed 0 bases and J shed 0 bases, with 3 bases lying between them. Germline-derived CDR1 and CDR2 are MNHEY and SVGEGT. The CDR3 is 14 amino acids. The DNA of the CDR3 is TGTGCCAGCAGTTACTCGGACTCCTACAATGAGCAGTTCTTC. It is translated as CASSYSDSYNEQFF.

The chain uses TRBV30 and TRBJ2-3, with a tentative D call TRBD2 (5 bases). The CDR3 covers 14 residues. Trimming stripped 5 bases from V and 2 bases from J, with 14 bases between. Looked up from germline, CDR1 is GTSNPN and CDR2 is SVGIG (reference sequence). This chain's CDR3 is CAWGLRDTTDTQYF. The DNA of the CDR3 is TGTGCCTGGGGTCTTCGGGATACCACAGATACGCAGTATTTT.

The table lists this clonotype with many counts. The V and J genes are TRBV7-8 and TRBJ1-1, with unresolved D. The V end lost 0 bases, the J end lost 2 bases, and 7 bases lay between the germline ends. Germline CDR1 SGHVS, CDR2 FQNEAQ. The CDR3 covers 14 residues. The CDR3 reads CASSLAELNTEAFF. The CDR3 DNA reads TGTGCCAGCAGCTTAGCGGAGCTTAACACTGAAGCTTTCTTT.

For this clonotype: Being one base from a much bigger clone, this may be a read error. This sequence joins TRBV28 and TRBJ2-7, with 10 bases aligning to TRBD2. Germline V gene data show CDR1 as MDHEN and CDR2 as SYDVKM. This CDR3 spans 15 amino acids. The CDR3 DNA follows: TGTGCCAGCAGAGAGTCGGGACTAGCGCTCTACGAGCAGCACTTC. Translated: CASRESGLALYEQHF.

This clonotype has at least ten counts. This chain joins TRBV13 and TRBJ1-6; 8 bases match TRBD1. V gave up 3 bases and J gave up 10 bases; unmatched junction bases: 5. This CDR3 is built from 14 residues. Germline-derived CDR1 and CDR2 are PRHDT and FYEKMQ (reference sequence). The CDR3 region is CASSFGQGNSPLHF. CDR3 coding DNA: TGTGCCAGCAGCTTTGGACAGGGAAACTCACCCCTCCACTTT.

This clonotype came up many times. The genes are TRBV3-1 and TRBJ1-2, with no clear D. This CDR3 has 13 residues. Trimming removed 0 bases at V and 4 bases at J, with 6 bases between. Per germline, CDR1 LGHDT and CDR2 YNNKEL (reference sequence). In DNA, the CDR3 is TGTGCCAGCAGCCAAGAAGGGCGCTATGGCTACACCTTC. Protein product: CASSQEGRYGYTF.

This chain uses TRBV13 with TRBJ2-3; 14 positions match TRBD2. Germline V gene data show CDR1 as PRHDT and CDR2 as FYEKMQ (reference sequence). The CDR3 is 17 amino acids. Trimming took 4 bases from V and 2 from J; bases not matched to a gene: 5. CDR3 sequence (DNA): TGTGCCAGCAGCTCGACTAGCGGGGGGGCCACCACAGATACGCAGTATTTT. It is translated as CASSSTSGGATTDTQYF.